This is a list of T cell receptor beta chains from one sample in a study of control samples from healthy donors and cancer patients. Measured with immunoSEQ multiplex PCR; TCRdb has only the in-frame clones, and not every one. This sample yields tens of thousands of clones, of which roughly 84% are seen a single time; around 6% belongs to the top ten. The sequencing sample was made of blood. Receptors originate from a woman in her forties or fifties in good health. Both conserved end residues are part of each CDR3. D genes are given only for firm matches. Clone size is not always given. Where it is, it says once, few, many or a class for expanded clones.

D gene	J gene	V gene	clone size	CDR3 DNA	CDR3 protein
.	TRBJ1-6	TRBV11-2	.	TGTGCCAGCAGCTTAGAAGCAGGTCCGAATTCACCCCTCCACTTT	CASSLEAGPNSPLHF
TRBD2	TRBJ2-7	TRBV5-1	.	TGCGCCAGCAGCCCGGGGACTATCCTACGCGAGCAGTACTTC	CASSPGTILREQYF
TRBD1	TRBJ2-7	TRBV5-1	.	TGCGCCAGCAGCTTGACTCTACTGGGACAGTTTATTCCCTACGAGCAGTACTTC	CASSLTLLGQFIPYEQYF
.	TRBJ2-3	TRBV9	.	TGTGCCAGCAGCGGGCAGGGCCGCACAGATACGCAGTATTTT	CASSGQGRTDTQYF
TRBD1	TRBJ2-2	TRBV5-6	few	TGTGCCAGCAGCTTTACAGGGGGCACCGGGGAGCTGTTTTTT	CASSFTGGTGELFF
TRBD1	TRBJ2-1	TRBV5-4	many	TGTGCCAGCAGCGTGGACAGGAGCAAATACAATGAGCAGTTCTTC	CASSVDRSKYNEQFF
.	TRBJ1-2	TRBV7-8	.	TGTGCCAGCAGCTTAACCCGAGTTAACTATGGCTACACCTTC	CASSLTRVNYGYTF
.	TRBJ1-1	TRBV20-1	.	TGCAGTGCTAGTATGCAGGGAGGGAACACTGAAGCTTTCTTT	CSASMQGGNTEAFF
.	TRBJ2-1	TRBV2	.	TGTGCCAGCAGGGTAAATGCTGGCGAGCAGTTCTTC	CASRVNAGEQFF
.	TRBJ2-3	TRBV29-1	.	TGCAGCGTTGAGCGGCAGGGAGGTACAGATACGCAGTATTTT	CSVERQGGTDTQYF
TRBD1	TRBJ1-4	TRBV5-5	.	TGTGCCAGCAGCTTGGATGGGACAGGGGGCCGGGAAAAACTGTTTTTT	CASSLDGTGGREKLFF
.	TRBJ1-3	TRBV19	.	TGTGCCAGTAGTAGGGACCGGAGAAACACCATATATTTT	CASSRDRRNTIYF
.	TRBJ1-1	TRBV12-3/TRBV12-4	.	TGTGCCAGCAGTTTAGGTTCGAACACTGAAGCTTTCTTT	CASSLGSNTEAFF
.	TRBJ1-4	TRBV9	.	TGTGCCAGCAGCGAGGGGCTAAGGGAGGGTTGGGGCGAAAAACTGTTTTTT	CASSEGLREGWGEKLFF
.	TRBJ1-4	TRBV2	.	TGTGCCAGCAGTGAAGTGGGTAGCGGTGAAAAACTGTTTTTT	CASSEVGSGEKLFF
TRBD2	TRBJ2-7	TRBV9	.	TGTGCCAGCAGCGAAACTAGCGCCGATGGCTACGAGCAGTACTTC	CASSETSADGYEQYF
.	TRBJ1-5	TRBV25-1	.	TGTGCCAGCGTCTCTCCGGGACGGCGGACATATAGCAATCAGCCCCAGCATTTT	CASVSPGRRTYSNQPQHF
.	TRBJ1-2	TRBV5-5	.	TGTGCCAGCAGCTTAGACGGGGTCTATGGCTACACCTTC	CASSLDGVYGYTF
TRBD1	TRBJ2-5	TRBV7-2	.	TGTGCCAGCAGCTTAGGCAGGGGGTGGGAGACCCAGTACTTC	CASSLGRGWETQYF
TRBD2	TRBJ2-1	TRBV30	.	TGTGCCTGGAGTCCGGGACTAGCCCCTGAGCAGTTCTTC	CAWSPGLAPEQFF
.	TRBJ2-7	TRBV6-6	.	TGTGCCAGCAGTCAGAGACAGGCCTACGAGCAGTACTTC	CASSQRQAYEQYF
.	TRBJ1-1	TRBV18	.	TGTGCCAGCTCACCAGAGCGGATGAACACTGAAGCTTTCTTT	CASSPERMNTEAFF
TRBD2	TRBJ2-2	TRBV18	few	TGTGCCAGCTCGCGCGCTGGGACTAGCGACACCGGGGAGCTGTTTTTT	CASSRAGTSDTGELFF
.	TRBJ2-3	TRBV2	once	TGTGCCAGCAGTTCAAGCACAGATACGCAGTATTTT	CASSSSTDTQYF
.	TRBJ1-6	TRBV7-9	few	TGTGCCAGCACCCTAGGGGGTGCGAATTCACCCCTCCACTTT	CASTLGGANSPLHF
.	TRBJ1-1	TRBV2	.	TGTGCCAGCATCAAGTTCAACATGAACACTGAAGCTTTCTTT	CASIKFNMNTEAFF
.	TRBJ1-1	TRBV2	.	TGTGCCAGCACACCACAGGGTCTGAACACTGAAGCTTTCTTT	CASTPQGLNTEAFF
TRBD1	TRBJ1-5	TRBV2	large	TGTGCCAGTCAGGGGGAGATGGTTAGCAATCAGCCCCAGCATTTT	CASQGEMVSNQPQHF
TRBD2	TRBJ2-2	TRBV19	.	TGTGCCAGTAGTACCCAGCGGGGGGGGCTTCAAAAAACCGGGGAGCTGTTTTTT	CASSTQRGGLQKTGELFF
.	TRBJ1-2	TRBV2	.	TGTGCCAGCAGTGAACAGGCGACTGTCTATGGCTACACCTTC	CASSEQATVYGYTF
.	TRBJ1-6	TRBV25-1	once	TGTGCCAGCAGTGAACTCAGCGTAGGATCACCCCTCCACTTT	CASSELSVGSPLHF
TRBD1	TRBJ2-7	TRBV19	.	TGTGCCAGTAGCCTAGGGAGACAGGGCTCCTACGAGCAGTACTTC	CASSLGRQGSYEQYF
TRBD1	TRBJ1-1	TRBV28	.	TGTGCCAGCAGCACAAGCAGGGGGGACACTGAAGCTTTCTTT	CASSTSRGDTEAFF
.	TRBJ1-5	TRBV5-8	.	TGTGCCAGCAGCTTGGAGGTAGCCATTGGCACAGGGCCCCAGCATTTT	CASSLEVAIGTGPQHF
TRBD1	TRBJ1-2	TRBV24-1	.	TGTGCCACCAGTGATCCGACAGGGGGCGGTGGCTACACCTTC	CATSDPTGGGGYTF
TRBD1	TRBJ1-5	TRBV2	few	TGTGCCAGCAGTGGACAGGGTGATCAGCCCCAGCATTTT	CASSGQGDQPQHF
TRBD1	TRBJ1-3	TRBV3-1/TRBV3-2	.	TGTGCCAGCAGCCAAGCAGAACAGGGGTCGGGAGGAAACACCATATATTTT	CASSQAEQGSGGNTIYF
.	TRBJ1-4	TRBV30	.	TGTGCCTGGAGTCGGCAGGGTAATGAAAAACTGTTTTTT	CAWSRQGNEKLFF
.	TRBJ1-1	TRBV30	.	TGTGCCTGGAGCACTGACGGCGAGAACACTGAAGCTTTCTTT	CAWSTDGENTEAFF
.	TRBJ2-7	TRBV4-1	few	TGCGCCAGCAGATCCGTGGGGCAGAGCCCCTACGAGCAGTACTTC	CASRSVGQSPYEQYF
.	TRBJ1-1	TRBV19	.	TGTGCCAGTAGTCTTAACACTGAAGCTTTCTTT	CASSLNTEAFF
TRBD1	TRBJ2-3	TRBV12-5	.	TGTGCTAGTGGTTGGAGCGCCGGGACAGGGTTAAGAGGCCCAGATACGCAGTATTTT	CASGWSAGTGLRGPDTQYF
TRBD1	TRBJ2-3	TRBV29-1	.	TGCAGCGTGACGACCGGGACAGATGGGACAGATACGCAGTATTTT	CSVTTGTDGTDTQYF
.	TRBJ1-1	TRBV6-6	.	TGTGCCAGCAGTTATATTGGCAGGGAGAGGACTGAAGCTTTCTTT	CASSYIGRERTEAFF
.	TRBJ1-4	TRBV7-8	.	TGTGCCAGCAGCCCTTCCCCCTGGGGAGAAAAACTGTTTTTT	CASSPSPWGEKLFF
TRBD1	TRBJ2-1	TRBV6-1	few	TGTGCCAGCAGTGAAAGTTGGACAGGGGGCAGGAATGAGCAGTTCTTC	CASSESWTGGRNEQFF
.	TRBJ2-7	TRBV5-4	.	TGTGCCAGCAGCTCCCCCGGGGACAACTACGAGCAGTACTTC	CASSSPGDNYEQYF
.	TRBJ2-3	TRBV24-1	.	TGTGCCACCAGTGACCCTAGACACGGCACAGATACGCAGTATTTT	CATSDPRHGTDTQYF
.	TRBJ2-7	TRBV24-1	.	TGTGCCACCAGTGACCCAGGGGACGTCTACGAGCAGTACTTC	CATSDPGDVYEQYF
.	TRBJ1-2	TRBV5-6	.	TGTGCCAGCAGCTTGTTTTCAGGGATTCACTATGGCTACACCTTC	CASSLFSGIHYGYTF
.	TRBJ1-1	TRBV19	.	TGTGCCAGTACTATCAACCGTGAAGCTTTCTTT	CASTINREAFF
TRBD1	TRBJ2-7	TRBV6-5	.	TGTGCCAGCAGCTACTGGCCGACAGGGTATATCTACGAGCAGTACTTC	CASSYWPTGYIYEQYF
.	TRBJ1-1	TRBV5-8	.	TGTGCCAGCAGCTTTATAGCGTCAGCTTTCTTT	CASSFIASAFF
TRBD1	TRBJ2-3	TRBV5-4	.	TGTGCCAGCAGCGGTGGACAGGGTAGCACAGATACGCAGTATTTT	CASSGGQGSTDTQYF